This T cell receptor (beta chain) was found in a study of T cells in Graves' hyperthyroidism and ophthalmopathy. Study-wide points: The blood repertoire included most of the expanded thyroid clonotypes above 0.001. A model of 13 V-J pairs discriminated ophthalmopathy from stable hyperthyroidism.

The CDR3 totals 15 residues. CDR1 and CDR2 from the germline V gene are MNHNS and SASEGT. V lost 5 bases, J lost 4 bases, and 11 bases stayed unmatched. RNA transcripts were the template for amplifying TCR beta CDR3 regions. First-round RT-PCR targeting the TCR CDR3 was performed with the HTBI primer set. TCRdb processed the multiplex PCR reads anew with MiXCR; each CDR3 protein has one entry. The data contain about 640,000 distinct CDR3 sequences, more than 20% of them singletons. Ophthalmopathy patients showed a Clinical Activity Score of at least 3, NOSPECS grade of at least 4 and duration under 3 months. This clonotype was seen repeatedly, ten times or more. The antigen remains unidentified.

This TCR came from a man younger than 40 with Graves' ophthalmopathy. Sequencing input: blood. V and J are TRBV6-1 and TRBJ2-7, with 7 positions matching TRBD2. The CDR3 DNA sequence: TGTGCCAGCAGTCAACCGGTGGCTAGCGGTTACGAGCAGTACTTC. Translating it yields CASSQPVASGYEQYF.